The 31 T cell receptor beta chains below all came from one sample that was sequenced in a study of tumor-infiltrating lymphocytes in primary liver carcinoma. Making TCR beta cDNA involved around 500 ng total RNA and a constant-region primer. A slightly modified ARM-PCR protocol with three nested multiplex PCR rounds produced these TCR beta libraries. Rounds one and two of PCR, each of 10 cycles, were primed with TRBV1-TRBV30 forward primers and a C-beta reverse primer. TCRdb fed the multiplex PCR reads into MiXCR, producing one record per CDR3 protein. The sample lists 100,000 or so distinct CDR3 sequences, roughly 69% seen once, with 9.5% in the top ten. Co-extracting RNA and DNA was done with 20-30 mg of unsorted bulk tissue as input. The sequenced sample consisted of liver tumor tissue from sampling region 5. Subset specified: tumor region T5, tumor centre. The source is a woman aged 55-69 years with primary liver carcinoma and hepatitis B virus infection.

Comment on this clonotype: The CDR3 does not close with the conserved phenylalanine or tryptophan, likely indicating a read error. This rearrangement joins TRBV5-1 to TRBJ2-7; 13 nucleotides agree with TRBD2. Germline V CDR1 and CDR2: SGHRS, YFSETQ. V gave up 4 bases and J gave up 3 bases; unmatched junction bases: 10. The CDR3 contains 17 residues. Here the CDR3 DNA reads TGCGCCAGCAGCGGCGGGACTAGCGGGGAGGTAGTCTACGAGCAGTACTCC. Its protein is CASSGGTSGEVVYEQYS.

This clonotype was seen at least ten times. This chain links TRBV4-2 with TRBJ2-2; no definite D call. CDR1 LGHNA and CDR2 YNFKEQ come from the germline V gene. V lost 10 bases, J lost 9 bases, and 27 bases lay in between. This CDR3 comprises 16 residues. The CDR3, as DNA: TGTGCCACCCAACACACCTCCGGAGATCCCACGAGGGAGCTGTTTTTT. The encoded protein is CATQHTSGDPTRELFF.

The sample holds many counts of this clonotype. This chain links TRBV30 with TRBJ2-7; TRBD2 might be the D (5 bases). The CDR3 is 14 residues long. Germline-derived CDR1 and CDR2 are GTSNPN and SVGIG (reference sequence). Trimming pared 1 base from V and 3 bases from J, leaving 13 bases between. CDR3 in DNA: TGTGCCTGGAGTGCACCGGGATCTAGCTACGAGCAGTACTTC. Its protein is CAWSAPGSSYEQYF.

In regard to this clonotype: Sequence at one end of the junction differs from germline and may be a read error. CDR3 DNA sequence: TGTACCAGCAGCTTGCATACGGTGGGGTTGGAGACCCAGTACTTC. Translated, it gives CTSSLHTVGLETQYF. This chain connects TRBV5-6 to TRBJ2-5; the D is unclear. The length of the CDR3 is 15 residues. CDR1 and CDR2 from the germline V gene are SGHDT and YYEEEE.

This sequence joins TRBV6-4 and TRBJ2-1; tentatively, D is TRBD2 (6 bases). The CDR3 spans 15 residues. Trimming left V 3 bases short and J 8 bases short, with 17 bases between. Germline values: CDR1 MRHNA, CDR2 SNTAGT. For the CDR3, the DNA is TGTGCCAGCAGTGATGGGACTGGTGGGACGGATGAGCAGTTCTTC. This gives the protein CASSDGTGGTDEQFF.

Note on this clonotype: One end of the junction does not line up with germline, which may come from a read error. V is TRBV11-2 and J is TRBJ2-7, with a possible D match to TRBD2 (5 bases). Germline CDR1 is SGHAT and CDR2 is FQNNGV. This CDR3 has 13 amino acids. The CDR3 protein is CASAPGLARERYF. CDR3 sequence (DNA): TGTGCCAGCGCCCCGGGTCTAGCAAGGGAGCGGTACTTC.

In the case of this clonotype: This could be a read error, since a much larger clone is one nucleotide away. The CDR3 nucleotides are TGTGCCAGCAGTTACGAACCGAACACTGATGCTTTCTTT. This sequence encodes CASSYEPNTDAFF. The chain couples TRBV6-5 to TRBJ1-1; D is undetermined. CDR1 and CDR2 from the germline V gene are MNHEY and SVGAGI. This CDR3 region has 13 residues.

With respect to this clonotype: This sequence may be a read error, since a much larger clone differs from it by one base. The chain uses TRBV7-8 and TRBJ2-3; TRBD2 matches 13 bases. Trimming at V came to 2 bases and at J to 6 bases, leaving 8 bases not matched to a gene. The germline gives CDR1 SGHVS, CDR2 FQNEAQ. The CDR3 loop spans 17 amino acids. The CDR3 region has the DNA TGTGCCAGCAGCTTAATTGGACTAGCGGGAGTAGTGGATACGCAGTATTTT. Its protein product is CASSLIGLAGVVDTQYF.

To note about this clonotype: A junction boundary mismatches the germline segment, possibly from a read error. This chain uses TRBV11-2 with TRBJ2-3, with TRBD2 matching over 7 bases. The CDR3 length is 20 residues. Per germline, CDR1 SGHAT and CDR2 FQNNGV. The CDR3 protein is CAISPYAIGLAAQSRDTQYF. The CDR3 DNA sequence: TGTGCCATCAGCCCCTACGCAATAGGGCTAGCGGCCCAAAGCAGAGATACGCAGTATTTT.

About this clonotype itself: Germline is not matched at one junction end, which may reflect a read error. This chain links TRBV6-5 with TRBJ2-1; the D is unclear. Looked up from germline, CDR1 is MNHEY and CDR2 is SVGAGI. There are 14 residues in the CDR3. This CDR3 reads CASSTCGLYNELFF. The CDR3 nucleotides read TGTGCCAGCAGTACGTGTGGGCTATACAATGAGCTGTTCTTC.

This clonotype was picked up a small number of times. CDR3 sequence reads: CAWSPRGASSINEQFF. CDR3 DNA: TGTGCCTGGAGTCCCCGGGGAGCAAGTAGTATAAATGAGCAGTTCTTC. The J gene is TRBJ2-1, the V gene TRBV30; D may be TRBD2 (5 bases). V was shortened by 2 bases and J by 7 bases, with 21 bases between the two germline ends. This CDR3 is 16 amino acids long. Germline CDR1 GTSNPN, CDR2 SVGIG (reference sequence). Variable domain in full (rest from reference TRBV30 and TRBJ2-1): SQTIHQWPATLVQPVGSPLSLECTVEGTSNPNLYWYRQAAGRGLQLLFYSVGIGQISSEVPQNLSASRPQDRQFILSSKKLLLSDSGFYLCAWSPRGASSINEQFFGPGTRLTVL.

A word on this clonotype: The junction departs from germline at one end; a sequencing error may be responsible. The chain couples TRBV11-2 to TRBJ1-3; 9 positions match TRBD1. The CDR3 contains 19 residues. Germline CDR1 reads SGHAT; CDR2 reads FQNNGV. This CDR3 is CASSSRPDRGVYSGNTIYF. CDR3 DNA sequence: TGTGCGAGCAGCTCACGCCCGGACAGGGGAGTGTACTCTGGGAACACCATATATTTT.

A word on this clonotype: The conserved final phenylalanine or tryptophan is absent from the CDR3, which likely points to a read error. The chain combines TRBV11-2 with TRBJ2-3, with 7 bases that match TRBD2. There are 16 residues in the CDR3. Trimming took 7 bases from V and 4 from J; bases not matched to a gene: 14. CDR1 is SGHAT, CDR2 FQNNGV, per germline. The CDR3 here is CASKLFPAGEADTQYS. CDR3 coding DNA: TGTGCCAGCAAGTTGTTCCCTGCGGGAGAGGCAGATACGCAGTATTCT.

This clonotype was counted between two and nine times. This may come from a read error, since a much larger clone is one base off. The CDR3 carries no conserved terminal phenylalanine or tryptophan, so it likely arises from a read error. The chain has TRBV28 and TRBJ2-7; TRBD1 is a possible D gene (5 bases). With 10 bases removed from V and 1 base from J, the gap between germline ends came to 14 bases. Germline loops: CDR1 MDHEN, CDR2 SYDVKM. The CDR3 consists of 13 residues. CDR3 DNA: TGTGCCACCAGGCTGGACACTTCCTACGAGCAGTACTTA. Amino acids: CATRLDTSYEQYL.

The sample holds one count of this clonotype. Because it lacks the conserved phenylalanine or tryptophan at the end, this CDR3 is likely a read error. The V gene is TRBV11-2, the J gene TRBJ1-2; perhaps TRBD1 as D (6 bases). This CDR3 comprises 16 residues. CDR1 SGHAT and CDR2 FQNNGV come from the germline V gene. For the CDR3, the DNA is TGCGCCAGCAGCTTAAGAGATACAGGGCCCTATTATGGCTACACCTCC. Amino acid sequence: CASSLRDTGPYYGYTS.

A remark on this clonotype: The CDR3 ends on some other residue instead of the conserved phenylalanine or tryptophan, so this is likely a read error. The chain has TRBV30 and TRBJ2-7; 10 positions agree with TRBD1. Germline V CDR1 and CDR2: GTSNPN, SVGIG (reference sequence). The CDR3 consists of 16 residues. Trimming cost V 3 bases and J 4 bases; bases outside gene matches: 12. The CDR3 bases are TGTGCCTGGAGCCCAAAGGGGACAGGGGAGAATTACGAGCAGTACTCC. Translation gives CAWSPKGTGENYEQYS.

Note on this clonotype: The junction departs from the called germline gene at one end, perhaps through a read error. The chain has TRBV6-1 and TRBJ2-7; 8 bases map to TRBD2. From germline, CDR1 is MNHNS and CDR2 SASEGT. The CDR3 loop spans 15 amino acids. CDR3 in DNA: TGTGCCAGTAGTGAGGCGAGCGGGGGCTCCTACGAGCAGTACTTC. It encodes CASSEASGGSYEQYF.

This clonotype was observed a handful of times. V gene TRBV4-1 combines with J gene TRBJ2-7; TRBD1 is a possible D gene (6 bases). The CDR3 extends over 18 amino acids. Germline CDR1 and CDR2: MGHRA and YSYEKL. Between the trimmed V and J ends, which lost 4 bases and 0 bases, there was a span of 22 bases. CDR3 amino acids: CASSRARGGQGSSYEQYF. As DNA, the CDR3 is TGCGCCAGCAGCCGAGCCAGGGGCGGGCAGGGAAGCTCCTACGAGCAGTACTTC.

In its sample, this clonotype was seen many times. The chain uses TRBV2 and TRBJ2-1, with 7 bases lining up with TRBD1. This CDR3 has 13 residues. V was clipped by 6 bases and J by 10 bases; unmatched bases: 9. Germline CDR1 SNHLY, CDR2 FYNNEI. CDR3: CASRFEQGTEQFF. CDR3 coding DNA: TGTGCCAGCAGGTTCGAACAGGGGACCGAGCAGTTCTTC. Using reference TRBV2 and TRBJ2-1 for the parts outside the CDR3, the full variable domain is EPEVTQTPSHQVTQMGQEVILRCVPISNHLYFYWYRQILGQKVEFLVSFYNNEISEKSEIFDDQFSVERPDGSNFTLKIRSTKLEDSAMYFCASRFEQGTEQFFGPGTRLTVL.

A word on this clonotype: A much larger clone sits a single nucleotide away, making a read error possible. The rearrangement joins TRBV7-8 to TRBJ2-1; D perhaps matches TRBD1 (6 bases). Germline V gives CDR1 SGHVS, CDR2 FQNEAQ. There are 13 residues in the CDR3. This chain's CDR3 is CANSHRAGNEQFF. The CDR3 coding sequence is TGTGCCAACAGCCACAGGGCAGGCAATGAGCAGTTCTTC.

On this clonotype itself: The junction does not match germline at one end; this may be a read error. CDR3 protein: CARGSPLADTRELFF. DNA for the CDR3: TGCGCCAGAGGAAGCCCATTAGCGGACACCAGGGAGCTGTTTTTT. The chain employs TRBV11-1 and TRBJ2-2; possibly TRBD2 for D (6 bases). Germline CDR1 SGHAT, CDR2 FQDESV (reference sequence). The CDR3 length is 15 residues.

With regard to this clonotype: One junction end disagrees with the germline gene, perhaps due to a read error. The genes are TRBV4-1 and TRBJ2-3; TRBD2 matches 8 bases. From germline, CDR1 is MGHRA and CDR2 YSYEKL. The CDR3 spans 17 residues. The CDR3 DNA reads TGCGCCAGCAGCCAAGAATCACCGGGAGGGAGCAGAGATATGCAGTATTTT. It translates to CASSQESPGGSRDMQYF.

The rearrangement links TRBV6-2 or TRBV6-3 to TRBJ2-7; D is unclear. This CDR3 has 15 amino acids. Germline CDR1 MNHEY, CDR2 SVGEGT. Trimming took off 5 bases at V and 0 bases at J, with 14 bases between the two ends. Here the CDR3 reads CASSTGEPNSYEQYF. The CDR3 nucleotides read TGTGCCAGCAGTACCGGAGAGCCCAACTCCTACGAGCAGTACTTC.

This clonotype was detected only a few times. Possible read error: a much larger clone is one base away. V gene TRBV6-2 or TRBV6-3 combines with J gene TRBJ1-5; the D is unclear. Germline V gene data show CDR1 as MNHEY and CDR2 as SVGEGT. The CDR3 is 15 amino acids. Trimming cost V 7 bases and J 0 bases, with 13 bases left between them. The chain's CDR3 is CASNQHYSSNQPQHF. The CDR3, as DNA: TGTGCCAGCAACCAGCACTACTCTAGCAATCAGCCCCAGCATTTT.

Concerning this clonotype: A much larger clone sits a single nucleotide away, making a read error possible. The rearrangement joins TRBV12-3 or TRBV12-4 to TRBJ2-1; 7 bases are a match to TRBD2. The CDR3 contains 14 residues. The CDR3 is CVSSSSGRENEQFF. CDR3 nucleotides: TGTGTCAGCAGTTCCTCTGGGAGGGAGAATGAGCAGTTCTTC.

This sequence joins TRBV18 and TRBJ2-2; D perhaps matches TRBD2 (5 bases). The CDR3 is made up of 14 amino acids. Germline assignment: CDR1 KGHSH and CDR2 LQKENI. Trimming pared 3 bases from V and 3 bases from J, leaving 8 bases between. The CDR3 sequence is CASSPRAYTGELFF. As DNA, the CDR3 is TGTGCCAGCTCACCGAGGGCATACACCGGGGAGCTGTTTTTT.

Turning to this clonotype: Relative to the germline gene, one junction end is altered; a read error may explain this. V usage is TRBV11-2 and J usage is TRBJ2-4; the D gene is possibly TRBD1 (6 bases). The CDR3 totals 15 residues. Germline V lookup: CDR1 SGHAT, CDR2 FQNNGV. The CDR3 DNA reads TGTGCCAGCAGCTTAGATGGTTGGGGGCGTTACATTCAGTGCTTC. This gives the protein CASSLDGWGRYIQCF.

Worth noting for this clonotype: This may come from a read error, since a much larger clone is one base off. J is TRBJ1-6 and V is TRBV30; D is undetermined. Trimming stripped 6 bases from V and 8 bases from J, with 14 bases between. The V gene's germline CDR1 is GTSNPN and CDR2 SVGIG (reference sequence). The CDR3 covers 13 residues. The CDR3 nucleotides read TGTGCCTGCAAGGGTCGGGTGGATTCACCCCTCCACTTT. This sequence encodes CACKGRVDSPLHF.

Note on this clonotype: Its ends do not fully match the called genes, so a read error is possible. This CDR3 reads CASSNPNRPQHF. The DNA of the CDR3 is TGTGCCAGCAGTAACCCTAATCGGCCCCAACATTTT. The V and J genes are TRBV28 and TRBJ1-5; D gene ambiguous. The CDR3 loop spans 12 amino acids. Looked up from germline, CDR1 is MDHEN and CDR2 is SYDVKM.

This clonotype occurred many times. This chain uses TRBV29-1 with TRBJ2-1; D is uncertain. The germline V gene has CDR1 SQVTM and CDR2 ANQGSEA. This CDR3 is 11 amino acids long. V was pared by 6 bases and J by 4 bases, with 7 bases between. For the CDR3, the DNA is TGCAGCGTAAATGTATACAATGAGCAGTTCTTC. Residues: CSVNVYNEQFF.

A word on this clonotype: With a much larger clone just one base away, this may be a read error. The chain has TRBV7-8 and TRBJ1-1; possibly TRBD1 for D (6 bases). Germline loops: CDR1 SGHVS, CDR2 FQNEAQ. Trimming took off 1 base at V and 11 bases at J, with 20 bases between the two ends. The CDR3 has 15 amino acids. In DNA form, the CDR3 reads TGTGCCAGCAGCTTAGAGGGCGAGGGGGGGCAATACGCTTTCTTT. Translated: CASSLEGEGGQYAFF.